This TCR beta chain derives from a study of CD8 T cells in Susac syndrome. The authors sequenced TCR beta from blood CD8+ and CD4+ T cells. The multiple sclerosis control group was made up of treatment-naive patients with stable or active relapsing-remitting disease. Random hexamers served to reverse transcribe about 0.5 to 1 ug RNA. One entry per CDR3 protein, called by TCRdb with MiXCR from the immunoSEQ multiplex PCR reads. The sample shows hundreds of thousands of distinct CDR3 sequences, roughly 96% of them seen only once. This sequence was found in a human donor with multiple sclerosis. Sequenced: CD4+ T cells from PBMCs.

The CDR3 DNA reads as TGTGCCAGCAGTTTGGGCTACAAAGAGACCCAGTACTTC. Amino acids: CASSLGYKETQYF. The chain joins TRBV28 to TRBJ2-5; no clear D gene. Germline CDR1 and CDR2: MDHEN and SYDVKM. V was pared by 3 bases and J by 3 bases, with 8 bases between. The CDR3 is 13 residues long.